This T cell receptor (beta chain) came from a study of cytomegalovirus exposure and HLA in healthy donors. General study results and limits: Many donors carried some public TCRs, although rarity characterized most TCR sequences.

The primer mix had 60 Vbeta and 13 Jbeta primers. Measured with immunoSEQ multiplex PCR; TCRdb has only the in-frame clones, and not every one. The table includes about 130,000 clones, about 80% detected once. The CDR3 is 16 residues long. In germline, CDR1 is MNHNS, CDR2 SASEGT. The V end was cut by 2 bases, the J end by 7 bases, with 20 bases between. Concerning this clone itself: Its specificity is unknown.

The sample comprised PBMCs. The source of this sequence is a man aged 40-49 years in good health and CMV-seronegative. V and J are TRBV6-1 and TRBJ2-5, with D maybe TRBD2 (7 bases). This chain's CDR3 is CASSEWGGEIQRTQYF. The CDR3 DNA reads TGTGCCAGCAGTGAATGGGGGGGCGAGATTCAACGGACCCAGTACTTC.